Listed below are T cell receptor beta chains from one sample, sequenced in a study of Ad26.COV2.S vaccination and SARS-CoV-2 variants. The assay was immunoSEQ multiplex PCR, and TCRdb's table has in-frame clones only and misses some. Of about 350,000 clones listed, 70% to 90% were seen once; the top ten hold about 3.3%. The sequencing here drew on peripheral blood, taken in a trial of Ad26.COV2.S vaccine versus placebo. The source of these receptors is a person aged 18-65 years who received the Ad26.COV2.S COVID-19 vaccine or a placebo. Each CDR3 is given with its conserved first and last residue. The order of the fields is D gene, V gene, J gene, CDR3 length, clone size, CDR3 DNA, CDR3 protein. D genes are given only for firm matches. Clone sizes are given selectively: once, few, many, or a class where the clone is expanded.

d_call: NA
v_call: TRBV3-1/TRBV3-2
j_call: TRBJ1-6
cdr3_length: 16
clone_size: NA
cdr3_nt: TGTGCCAGCAGCCAAGCGGTTTTTGGTCGGGGTTCACCCCTCCACTTT
cdr3_aa: CASSQAVFGRGSPLHF

d_call: NA
v_call: TRBV7-2
j_call: TRBJ2-7
cdr3_length: 14
clone_size: NA
cdr3_nt: TGTGCCAGCAGCTTAGTCGGTCAAAACTACGAGCAGTACTTC
cdr3_aa: CASSLVGQNYEQYF

d_call: NA
v_call: TRBV4-1
j_call: TRBJ1-6
cdr3_length: 13
clone_size: NA
cdr3_nt: TGCGCCAGCAGCACAGCCGAGGGGACCACCCTCCACTTT
cdr3_aa: CASSTAEGTTLHF

d_call: TRBD1
v_call: TRBV6-2/TRBV6-3
j_call: TRBJ2-1
cdr3_length: 20
clone_size: NA
cdr3_nt: TGTGCCAGCAGTTACTCAACTCGTGTCCCCCGGGACAGTCCCTACAATGAGCAGTTCTTC
cdr3_aa: CASSYSTRVPRDSPYNEQFF

d_call: NA
v_call: TRBV7-2
j_call: TRBJ2-7
cdr3_length: 13
clone_size: NA
cdr3_nt: TGTGCCAGCAGCTCCACTGCTCCTTACGAGCAGTACTTC
cdr3_aa: CASSSTAPYEQYF

d_call: TRBD1
v_call: TRBV4-3
j_call: TRBJ2-7
cdr3_length: 15
clone_size: few
cdr3_nt: TGCGCCAGCAGCATTGGGACAGGGGGCTCGGACGAGCAGTACTTC
cdr3_aa: CASSIGTGGSDEQYF

d_call: NA
v_call: TRBV10-3
j_call: TRBJ2-1
cdr3_length: 14
clone_size: once
cdr3_nt: TGTGCCACATTACGGGACACGGGGAGCAATGAGCAGTTCTTC
cdr3_aa: CATLRDTGSNEQFF

d_call: TRBD2
v_call: TRBV5-6
j_call: TRBJ2-3
cdr3_length: 15
clone_size: NA
cdr3_nt: TGTGCCAGCAGCCCACCCCTAGCGGGTGGAGATACGCAGTATTTT
cdr3_aa: CASSPPLAGGDTQYF

d_call: NA
v_call: TRBV4-1
j_call: TRBJ2-4
cdr3_length: 16
clone_size: NA
cdr3_nt: TGCGCCAGCAGCCAAGAAGGGGATAGCGCCAAAAACATTCAGTACTTC
cdr3_aa: CASSQEGDSAKNIQYF

d_call: TRBD1
v_call: TRBV3-1/TRBV3-2
j_call: TRBJ2-2
cdr3_length: 19
clone_size: NA
cdr3_nt: TGTGCCAGCAGCCAACTAATTCCGGGACAGGGGCCATACACCGGGGAGCTGTTTTTT
cdr3_aa: CASSQLIPGQGPYTGELFF

d_call: NA
v_call: TRBV24-1
j_call: TRBJ2-7
cdr3_length: 13
clone_size: NA
cdr3_nt: TGTGCCACCAGTGATTTGTTTACCCACGAGCAGTACTTC
cdr3_aa: CATSDLFTHEQYF

d_call: TRBD1
v_call: TRBV27
j_call: TRBJ2-7
cdr3_length: 15
clone_size: NA
cdr3_nt: TGTGCCAGCAGCAGGACAGGGGTCAACTCCTACGAGCAGTACTTC
cdr3_aa: CASSRTGVNSYEQYF

d_call: TRBD2
v_call: TRBV5-6
j_call: TRBJ2-3
cdr3_length: 14
clone_size: NA
cdr3_nt: TGTGCCAGCCGATTGCGGGGGAACACAGATACGCAGTATTTT
cdr3_aa: CASRLRGNTDTQYF

d_call: TRBD2
v_call: TRBV15
j_call: TRBJ2-7
cdr3_length: 14
clone_size: NA
cdr3_nt: TGTGCCACCAGTTTGGGTAGCGGGAGCTACGAGCAGTACTTC
cdr3_aa: CATSLGSGSYEQYF

d_call: TRBD1
v_call: TRBV19
j_call: TRBJ2-1
cdr3_length: 16
clone_size: NA
cdr3_nt: TGTGCCAGTAGTATAGTTAGGGACAGGTTGTACAATGAGCAGTTCTTC
cdr3_aa: CASSIVRDRLYNEQFF

d_call: NA
v_call: TRBV14
j_call: TRBJ2-7
cdr3_length: 13
clone_size: few
cdr3_nt: TGTGCCAGCAGCCCAAGGGGTCTCTACGAGCAGTACTTC
cdr3_aa: CASSPRGLYEQYF

d_call: NA
v_call: TRBV2
j_call: TRBJ2-5
cdr3_length: 11
clone_size: NA
cdr3_nt: TGTGCCCGGAGGGATAAAGAGACCCAGTACTTC
cdr3_aa: CARRDKETQYF

d_call: NA
v_call: TRBV6-5
j_call: TRBJ2-7
cdr3_length: 14
clone_size: NA
cdr3_nt: TGTGCCAGCAGTTACGTCTTCGGGGGCAACGAGCAGTACTTC
cdr3_aa: CASSYVFGGNEQYF

d_call: NA
v_call: TRBV7-2
j_call: TRBJ2-3
cdr3_length: 15
clone_size: NA
cdr3_nt: TGTGCCAGCAGCCTCACCGGCGGACTCTGGGATACGCAGTATTTT
cdr3_aa: CASSLTGGLWDTQYF

d_call: NA
v_call: TRBV14
j_call: TRBJ2-3
cdr3_length: 12
clone_size: NA
cdr3_nt: TGTGCCAGCTCAGATCTAGGCGATACGCAGTATTTT
cdr3_aa: CASSDLGDTQYF

d_call: NA
v_call: TRBV27
j_call: TRBJ2-4
cdr3_length: 18
clone_size: NA
cdr3_nt: TGTGCCAGCAGTTTATCGGGGGGTCCAGCGGGCCGGCAAAACATTCAGTACTTC
cdr3_aa: CASSLSGGPAGRQNIQYF

d_call: TRBD1
v_call: TRBV7-8
j_call: TRBJ2-2
cdr3_length: 16
clone_size: NA
cdr3_nt: TGTGCCAGCAGCTTAACGGGACAGGCGAAAGCCGGGGAGCTGTTTTTT
cdr3_aa: CASSLTGQAKAGELFF

d_call: TRBD2
v_call: TRBV11-2
j_call: TRBJ2-1
cdr3_length: 14
clone_size: NA
cdr3_nt: TGTGCCAGCAGCTTGATACTAGCGGGAAGTGAGCAGTTCTTC
cdr3_aa: CASSLILAGSEQFF

d_call: NA
v_call: TRBV5-1
j_call: TRBJ2-1
cdr3_length: 15
clone_size: NA
cdr3_nt: TGCGCCAGCAGCGAATGGACCACAGAGGACAATGAGCAGTTCTTC
cdr3_aa: CASSEWTTEDNEQFF

d_call: TRBD2
v_call: TRBV10-3
j_call: TRBJ2-1
cdr3_length: 16
clone_size: NA
cdr3_nt: TGTGCCATCAGTGAGTCTGCTAGCGGGGGGAGCCATGAGCAGTTCTTC
cdr3_aa: CAISESASGGSHEQFF

d_call: NA
v_call: TRBV4-1
j_call: TRBJ1-3
cdr3_length: 15
clone_size: NA
cdr3_nt: TGCGCCAGCAGCCAGCGGCAGGGAGCTGGAAACACCATATATTTT
cdr3_aa: CASSQRQGAGNTIYF

d_call: NA
v_call: TRBV5-1
j_call: TRBJ1-2
cdr3_length: 12
clone_size: NA
cdr3_nt: TGCGCCAGCAGCTATGACATCTATGGCTACACCTTC
cdr3_aa: CASSYDIYGYTF

d_call: NA
v_call: TRBV7-8
j_call: TRBJ2-2
cdr3_length: 15
clone_size: NA
cdr3_nt: TGTGCCAGCAGCGCGATGGGACAAAACACCGGGGAGCTGTTTTTT
cdr3_aa: CASSAMGQNTGELFF

d_call: NA
v_call: TRBV5-4
j_call: TRBJ1-1
cdr3_length: 13
clone_size: NA
cdr3_nt: TGTGCCAGCAGCTTGGACTTGAACACTGAAGCTTTCTTT
cdr3_aa: CASSLDLNTEAFF

d_call: NA
v_call: TRBV6-1
j_call: TRBJ1-1
cdr3_length: 17
clone_size: NA
cdr3_nt: TGTGCCAGCAGTGTCGATCCCGCGAGACAGGCATATGCTGAAGCTTTCTTT
cdr3_aa: CASSVDPARQAYAEAFF

d_call: NA
v_call: TRBV2
j_call: TRBJ2-1
cdr3_length: 13
clone_size: NA
cdr3_nt: TGTGCCAGCAGTGAAGCGCTTCACGGTGAGCAGTTCTTC
cdr3_aa: CASSEALHGEQFF

d_call: NA
v_call: TRBV28
j_call: TRBJ1-1
cdr3_length: 16
clone_size: NA
cdr3_nt: TGTGCCAGCACCCCTGTGGTGAACAGGGTGAACACTGAAGCTTTCTTT
cdr3_aa: CASTPVVNRVNTEAFF

d_call: NA
v_call: TRBV4-1
j_call: TRBJ1-1
cdr3_length: 14
clone_size: few
cdr3_nt: TGCGCCAGCGGTTTAGGGCGGGAGAACACTGAAGCTTTCTTT
cdr3_aa: CASGLGRENTEAFF

d_call: TRBD2
v_call: TRBV4-3
j_call: TRBJ2-4
cdr3_length: 14
clone_size: few
cdr3_nt: TGCGCCAGCAGCCAGCGGGGGGGCCGGAACATTCAGTACTTC
cdr3_aa: CASSQRGGRNIQYF

d_call: NA
v_call: TRBV18
j_call: TRBJ2-2
cdr3_length: 15
clone_size: NA
cdr3_nt: TGTGCCAGCTCATTCCGACAGACGAACACCGGGGAGCTGTTTTTT
cdr3_aa: CASSFRQTNTGELFF

d_call: NA
v_call: TRBV6-5
j_call: TRBJ1-5
cdr3_length: 14
clone_size: NA
cdr3_nt: TGTGCCAGCTCTCGGACGGGGACGGGTGAGCCCCAGCATTTT
cdr3_aa: CASSRTGTGEPQHF

d_call: NA
v_call: TRBV28
j_call: TRBJ2-1
cdr3_length: 14
clone_size: NA
cdr3_nt: TGTGCCAGCAGTTCCGGCCCTCCGGGGGATGAGCAGTTCTTC
cdr3_aa: CASSSGPPGDEQFF

d_call: NA
v_call: TRBV6-5
j_call: TRBJ1-3
cdr3_length: 16
clone_size: once
cdr3_nt: TGTGCCAGCAGTTACTCGGGGCAGGTCTCTGGAAACACCATATATTTT
cdr3_aa: CASSYSGQVSGNTIYF

d_call: NA
v_call: TRBV30
j_call: TRBJ2-5
cdr3_length: 16
clone_size: NA
cdr3_nt: TGTGCCTGGAGTGTCCGTGGCTGGGGGATTCGGGAGACCCAGTACTTC
cdr3_aa: CAWSVRGWGIRETQYF

d_call: NA
v_call: TRBV7-8
j_call: TRBJ2-3
cdr3_length: 14
clone_size: NA
cdr3_nt: TGTGCCAGCAGCTCTTCTTGGGGGCCAGATACGCAGTATTTT
cdr3_aa: CASSSSWGPDTQYF

d_call: TRBD1
v_call: TRBV12-5
j_call: TRBJ2-1
cdr3_length: 15
clone_size: NA
cdr3_nt: TGTGCTAGTGGACTAAGACAGGGGGGATATAATGAGCAGTTCTTC
cdr3_aa: CASGLRQGGYNEQFF

d_call: NA
v_call: TRBV6-5
j_call: TRBJ2-7
cdr3_length: 14
clone_size: NA
cdr3_nt: TGTGCCAGCAGTCCCGTGGAGGCCCCCTACGAGCAGTACTTC
cdr3_aa: CASSPVEAPYEQYF

d_call: TRBD1
v_call: TRBV9
j_call: TRBJ2-7
cdr3_length: 15
clone_size: NA
cdr3_nt: TGTGCCAGCAGCGTACACCGGGACAGGGGGTACGAGCAGTACTTC
cdr3_aa: CASSVHRDRGYEQYF

d_call: NA
v_call: TRBV6-5
j_call: TRBJ1-1
cdr3_length: 14
clone_size: NA
cdr3_nt: TGTGCCAGCAGTTACTCGCAGGGGAGTACTGAAGCTTTCTTT
cdr3_aa: CASSYSQGSTEAFF

d_call: NA
v_call: TRBV9
j_call: TRBJ1-1
cdr3_length: 15
clone_size: once
cdr3_nt: TGTGCCAGCAGCGTCCAAACAGGGCCAAACACTGAAGCTTTCTTT
cdr3_aa: CASSVQTGPNTEAFF

d_call: TRBD2
v_call: TRBV10-2
j_call: TRBJ2-7
cdr3_length: 14
clone_size: NA
cdr3_nt: TGCGCCACCACTAGCGGGGGGGAATCCTACGAGCAGTACTTC
cdr3_aa: CATTSGGESYEQYF

d_call: NA
v_call: TRBV10-2
j_call: TRBJ2-7
cdr3_length: 15
clone_size: NA
cdr3_nt: TGCGCCAGCAGTGACCGGCAGGGACCACCCTACGAGCAGTACTTC
cdr3_aa: CASSDRQGPPYEQYF

d_call: TRBD1
v_call: TRBV30
j_call: TRBJ1-2
cdr3_length: 15
clone_size: many
cdr3_nt: TGTGCCTGGAGTTCCACAGGGGCCGCTCCCTATGGCTACACCTTC
cdr3_aa: CAWSSTGAAPYGYTF

d_call: NA
v_call: TRBV12-5
j_call: TRBJ1-3
cdr3_length: 12
clone_size: once
cdr3_nt: TGTGCTAGTGGTACTGAAGGAAACACCATATATTTT
cdr3_aa: CASGTEGNTIYF

d_call: TRBD1
v_call: TRBV6-5
j_call: TRBJ1-5
cdr3_length: 14
clone_size: many
cdr3_nt: TGTGCCAGCACCACCGGACAGGGTCATCAGCCCCAGCATTTT
cdr3_aa: CASTTGQGHQPQHF

d_call: NA
v_call: TRBV7-2
j_call: TRBJ2-5
cdr3_length: 14
clone_size: NA
cdr3_nt: TGTGCCAGCAGCTTAGCTGGGTATCAAGAGACCCAGTACTTC
cdr3_aa: CASSLAGYQETQYF

d_call: TRBD2
v_call: TRBV5-5
j_call: TRBJ2-7
cdr3_length: 15
clone_size: NA
cdr3_nt: TGTGCCAGCAGCTTGTACCTAGCGGGGTCCTACGAGCAGTACTTC
cdr3_aa: CASSLYLAGSYEQYF

d_call: NA
v_call: TRBV4-1
j_call: TRBJ2-7
cdr3_length: 15
clone_size: NA
cdr3_nt: TGCGCCAGCAGCCAAGAGCGGTCCTACTCCTACGAGCAGTACTTC
cdr3_aa: CASSQERSYSYEQYF

d_call: NA
v_call: TRBV14
j_call: TRBJ2-1
cdr3_length: 14
clone_size: NA
cdr3_nt: TGTGCCAGCAGCCAAATGACAGTATACAATGAGCAGTTCTTC
cdr3_aa: CASSQMTVYNEQFF

d_call: NA
v_call: TRBV28
j_call: TRBJ1-1
cdr3_length: 13
clone_size: NA
cdr3_nt: TGTGCCAGCAGTTTTAGTCCAGGGACCGAAGCTTTCTTT
cdr3_aa: CASSFSPGTEAFF

d_call: NA
v_call: TRBV6-5
j_call: TRBJ1-2
cdr3_length: 15
clone_size: NA
cdr3_nt: TGTGCCAGCAGTTCCCTACAGGGAGGAAACTATGGCTACACCTTC
cdr3_aa: CASSSLQGGNYGYTF

d_call: TRBD1
v_call: TRBV30
j_call: TRBJ1-5
cdr3_length: 14
clone_size: NA
cdr3_nt: TGTGCCTGGACAGGGGGTGGACTCAATCAGCCCCAGCATTTT
cdr3_aa: CAWTGGGLNQPQHF